These 9 T cell receptor beta chains were sequenced from one sample in a study of vaccination and CD4 T cells after COVID-19. Oncomine TCR Beta short-read sequencing was applied to DNA from cultured CD4+ T cells. TCRdb fed the PCR reads into MiXCR, producing one record per CDR3 protein. The table lists some 23,000 distinct CDR3 sequences, roughly two fifths of them singletons. Sample time point: late sampling 161 to 241 days after vaccination in a few convalescent patients. This sample's treatment: approximately 9-day PBMC culture with coronavirus spike peptide pools or control peptides (ViraFEST assay). Antigens of these TCRs are unknown. Sequences were derived from CD4+ T cells from blood, cultured in vitro, sampled about 7 months after SARS-CoV-2 vaccination. The receptors stem from a human donor who had recovered from COVID-19.

The chain couples TRBV7-9 to TRBJ2-2; D gene unclear. Germline V lookup: CDR1 SEHNR, CDR2 FQNEAQ (reference sequence). This CDR3 has 15 residues. V gave up 6 bases and J gave up 4 bases, with 15 bases separating them. CDR3 coding DNA: TGTGCCAGCAGTTTGAGGTTTACTGGCACCGGGGAGCTGTTTTTT. Its translation: CASSLRFTGTGELFF.

The chain couples TRBV2 to TRBJ2-2; the D gene is possibly TRBD2 (7 bases). V was cut by 8 bases and J by 5 bases, with 15 bases left in between. Germline CDR1 is SNHLY and CDR2 is FYNNEI. The CDR3 has 14 residues. Here the CDR3 DNA reads TGTGCCAGCGAGTCGGGGGGCTGGACCGGGGAGCTGTTTTTT. Its translation: CASESGGWTGELFF.

The genes are TRBV20-1 and TRBJ2-7; perhaps TRBD1 as D (6 bases). V lost 1 base, J lost 0 bases, and 10 bases lay in between. This CDR3 is built from 14 residues. The germline CDR1 and CDR2 sequences are DFQATT and SNEGSKA (reference sequence). CDR3 protein: CSARGTDGSYEQYF. CDR3 in DNA: TGCAGTGCTAGAGGGACAGACGGCTCCTACGAGCAGTACTTC.

The V and J genes are TRBV5-4 and TRBJ2-5; 7 nucleotides line up with TRBD1. CDR3 length: 15 residues. CDR1 is SGHNT, CDR2 YYREEE, per germline (reference sequence). Losses at the gene ends were 3 bases for V and 2 bases for J; bases not matched to a gene: 7. CDR3: CASSSNPGQQETQYF. DNA for the CDR3: TGTGCCAGCAGCTCCAACCCGGGACAGCAAGAGACCCAGTACTTC.

J is TRBJ1-2 and V is TRBV28; possible D gene TRBD1, 6 bases. The CDR3 totals 11 residues. Germline CDR1 and CDR2: MDHEN and SYDVKM. V was clipped by 5 bases and J by 8 bases, with 9 bases between them. For the CDR3, the DNA is TGTGCCAGCAGTCGGACAGTAGGCTACACCTTC. This translates into CASSRTVGYTF.

By sample fraction, this clonotype is medium-sized. V usage is TRBV7-9 and J usage is TRBJ1-6, with D hard to call. V was pared by 3 bases and J by 7 bases, with 4 bases between. This CDR3 comprises 12 residues. Germline values: CDR1 SEHNR, CDR2 FQNEAQ (reference sequence). CDR3 sequence reads: CASSFRNSPLHF. The CDR3, as DNA: TGTGCCAGCAGCTTCCGGAATTCACCCCTCCACTTT.

The chain recombines TRBV6-1 with TRBJ1-2; 8 bases align to TRBD1. This CDR3 contains 14 residues. The junction had 8 bases not matched to a gene; V was cut back by 5 bases and J by 6 bases. CDR1 MNHNS and CDR2 SASEGT come from the germline V gene. The CDR3 bases are TGTGCCAGCAGTCCGACAGGGGAATTTGATGGCTACACCTTC. As protein: CASSPTGEFDGYTF.

There are a few counts of this clonotype. The chain links TRBV6-1 to TRBJ1-1; D is unclear. V was pared by 6 bases and J by 3 bases, with 14 bases between. The CDR3 loop spans 14 amino acids. Germline V gene data show CDR1 as MNHNS and CDR2 as SASEGT. The chain's CDR3 is CASRSSRLYTEAFF. The DNA of the CDR3 is TGTGCCAGCAGAAGCAGTAGGTTATACACTGAAGCTTTCTTT.

The chain uses TRBV27 and TRBJ2-3; D is undetermined. The germline V gene has CDR1 MNHEY and CDR2 SMNVEV (reference sequence). Trimming took 0 bases from V and 2 from J, leaving 3 bases between them. There are 13 residues in the CDR3. CDR3: CASSLSSTDTQYF. The CDR3 nucleotides read TGTGCCAGCAGTTTATCATCCACAGATACGCAGTATTTT.